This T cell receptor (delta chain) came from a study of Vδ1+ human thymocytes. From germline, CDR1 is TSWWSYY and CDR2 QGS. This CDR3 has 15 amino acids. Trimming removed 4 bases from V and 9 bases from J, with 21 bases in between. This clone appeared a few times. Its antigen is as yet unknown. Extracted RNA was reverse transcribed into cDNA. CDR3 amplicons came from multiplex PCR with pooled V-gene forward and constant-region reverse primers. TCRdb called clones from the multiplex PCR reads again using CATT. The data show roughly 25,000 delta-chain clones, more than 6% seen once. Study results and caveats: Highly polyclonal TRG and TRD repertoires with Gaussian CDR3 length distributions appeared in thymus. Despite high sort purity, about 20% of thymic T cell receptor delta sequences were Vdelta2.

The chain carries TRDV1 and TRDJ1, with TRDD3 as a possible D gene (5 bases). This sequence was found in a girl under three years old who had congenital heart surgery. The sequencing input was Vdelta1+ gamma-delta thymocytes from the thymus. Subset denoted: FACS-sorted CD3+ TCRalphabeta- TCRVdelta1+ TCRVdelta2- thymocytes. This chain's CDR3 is CALGGFIRGLGQLIF. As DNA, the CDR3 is TGTGCTCTTGGGGGCTTTATTCGTGGGTTGGGGCAACTCATCTTT.